A selection of T cell receptor beta chains follows, all from one sample in a study of T-cell reconstitution after alpha-beta-depleted transplantation in children. TCRdb passed the PCR reads through MiXCR, listing each CDR3 protein once. The sample shows some 300,000 distinct CDR3 sequences, roughly 9.1% of them seen only once. The material was PBMCs, obtained before TCRalphabeta/CD19-depleted stem cell transplant. The receptors shown here come from a boy younger than two with acute myeloid leukemia, due to receive a stem cell transplant. The CDR3 runs from the conserved cysteine through the conserved F or W. The D gene is left open where the match is weak. Clone size, where shown, is once, few, many, or a class for clones that have expanded.

d_gene	v_gene	j_gene	abundance	CDR3aa	CDR3nt
TRBD1	TRBV28	TRBJ2-1	many	CASSLAGTGGSDEQFF	TGTGCCAGCAGTTTGGCCGGGACAGGGGGCAGCGATGAGCAGTTCTTC
TRBD1	TRBV28	TRBJ2-2	.	CASSLPRDRVNTGELFF	TGTGCCAGCAGTTTACCCCGGGACAGGGTGAACACCGGGGAGCTGTTTTTT
.	TRBV20-1	TRBJ1-2	many	CSARRYRGTYGYTF	TGCAGTGCTAGAAGATACCGTGGGACTTATGGCTACACCTTC
TRBD1	TRBV24-1	TRBJ2-5	many	CATSDRTGRETQYF	TGTGCCACCAGTGATCGGACAGGGCGAGAGACCCAGTACTTC
.	TRBV14	TRBJ2-6	.	CASRFEQNSGANVLTF	TGTGCCAGCAGGTTCGAACAGAACTCTGGGGCCAACGTCCTGACTTTC
.	TRBV5-1	TRBJ2-1	many	CASSWGSRYNEQFF	TGCGCCAGCAGCTGGGGATCCCGCTACAATGAGCAGTTCTTC
TRBD2	TRBV4-1	TRBJ2-1	few	CASSPLGRGNEQFF	TGCGCCAGCAGCCCGCTAGGGAGGGGCAATGAGCAGTTCTTC
.	TRBV7-9	TRBJ1-2	many	CASSPVRDYGYTF	TGTGCCAGCAGCCCCGTAAGGGACTATGGCTACACCTTC
TRBD2	TRBV28	TRBJ2-3	many	CASSFPWTSGGDTQYF	TGTGCCAGCAGTTTCCCTTGGACTAGCGGGGGAGATACGCAGTATTTT
.	TRBV29-1	TRBJ2-7	many	CSVEGGHPGLSSYEQYF	TGCAGCGTTGAAGGTGGGCACCCGGGACTGAGCTCCTACGAGCAGTACTTC